This T cell receptor (beta chain) was captured in a study of OX40 agonist ivuxolimab in advanced cancers. In the study overall: Participants averaged roughly 57 years of age (range roughly 23 to 90) and were roughly 80% male. Overall study results and limits: Also showing low normalized T-cell clonal expansion were some of the nonresponders. Low clonal expansion, among the lowest seen, marked partial responders at 0.1-3.0 mg/kg.

Generated by immunoSEQ multiplex PCR, the TCRdb table keeps only in-frame clones and is missing some. This sample has 100,000 or so clones, with 80% to 90% found just once. Regarding this clone: What it binds is unknown.

Germline lookup yields CDR1 SGHAT and CDR2 FQNNGV. This CDR3 contains 16 residues. V was trimmed by 4 bases and J by 3 bases, leaving 19 bases between them. Sequences were derived from CD4+ or CD8+ T cells sorted from blood, sampled in a trial of the OX40 agonist ivuxolimab. The rearrangement links TRBV11-2 to TRBJ2-7; D gene ambiguous. This TCR came from an adult with an advanced solid tumor such as melanoma, head and neck, liver or kidney cancer. This chain's CDR3 is CASSSTQGARNYEQYF. As DNA, the CDR3 is TGTGCCAGCAGCTCCACCCAAGGCGCGCGGAACTACGAGCAGTACTTC.